This T cell receptor beta chain was sequenced for a study of radiotherapy plus CTLA-4 blockade in lung cancer. Clones were read by immunoSEQ multiplex PCR, and TCRdb kept only the in-frame ones, dropping some. Seen here are 45,000 to 60,000 clones, 75% to 80% observed once, and the top ten hold approximately 2.5%. The CDR3 extends over 15 amino acids. From germline, CDR1 is MNHEY and CDR2 SVGAGI. V gave up 2 bases and J gave up 1 base; unmatched junction bases: 4. Notes on this clone: The antigen remains undetermined.

General study points: Among blood TCR repertoires after radiotherapy plus ipilimumab, tumor-derived clones expanded. Response was reportedly best predicted by early blood T cell clone dynamics, with interferon-beta.

The sequences come from peripheral blood, collected from a patient treated with radiotherapy plus ipilimumab. The chain links TRBV6-5 to TRBJ2-7, with TRBD1 matching over 8 bases. The TCR comes from a human donor with non-small cell lung cancer whose response to radiotherapy plus ipilimumab could not be evaluated. CDR3 DNA: TGTGCCAGCAGTTACGGACAGGGTCCTTCCTACGAGCAGTACTTC. This sequence encodes CASSYGQGPSYEQYF.